This TCR beta chain was retrieved from a study of cytomegalovirus exposure and HLA in healthy donors. With regard to this clone: The junction differs from germline at one of its ends, possibly a read error.

The PCR contained 60 Vbeta and 13 Jbeta primers. TCRdb's table, derived via immunoSEQ multiplex PCR, lists solely in-frame clones and lacks some. There are approximately 160,000 clones in the sample; about 84% occur only once, and under 1.5% lies in the top ten. Germline V gene data show CDR1 as SEHNR and CDR2 as FQNEAQ (reference sequence). CDR3 length: 16 amino acids. Sequencing was carried out using PBMCs. The sequence was obtained from a man in his fifties or sixties in good health and CMV-seropositive. V usage is TRBV7-9 and J usage is TRBJ1-4, with 7 positions matching TRBD1. The CDR3 sequence is CSSSLVGTATNEKLFF. CDR3 bases: TGTTCCAGCAGCTTAGTTGGGACAGCAACTAATGAAAAACTGTTTTTT.